This passage covers 24 T cell receptor beta chains from one sample sequenced in a study of cytomegalovirus exposure and HLA in healthy donors. 60 Vbeta and 13 Jbeta primers were used in PCR. Only in-frame clones appear in the TCRdb table, and some are missing; sequencing was by immunoSEQ multiplex PCR. The sample has roughly 80,000 clones, 75% to 85% seen once. Sequencing was done on a sample of PBMCs. Every receptor here comes from a woman in her 30s in good health and CMV-seronegative.

The gene calls are TRBV5-4 and TRBJ1-1, with 7 positions matching TRBD1. With V trimmed by 4 bases and J by 5 bases, 5 bases remained unmatched. CDR1 is SGHNT and CDR2 is YYREEE in the germline V gene (reference sequence). The CDR3 has 13 residues. The CDR3 DNA follows: TGTGCCAGCAGCCGGACAGGAAGAACTGAAGCTTTCTTT. It is translated as CASSRTGRTEAFF. The whole variable domain, remainder taken from reference TRBV5-4 and TRBJ1-1, is ETGVTQSPTHLIKTRGQQVTLRCSSQSGHNTVSWYQQALGQGPQFIFQYYREEENGRGNFPPRFSGLQFPNYSSELNVNALELDDSALYLCASSRTGRTEAFFGQGTRLTVV.

The chain has TRBV5-1 and TRBJ1-1; 7 bases map to TRBD1. The germline V gene encodes CDR1 SGHRS and CDR2 YFSETQ. Germline trimming cut 0 bases from V and 6 bases from J; bases unmatched to any gene: 5. The CDR3 length is 14 residues. Here the CDR3 DNA reads TGCGCCAGCAGCTTGGAATGGACAGGACCTGAAGCTTTCTTT. Its translation is CASSLEWTGPEAFF. Full variable domain (remainder filled in from reference TRBV5-1 and TRBJ1-1): KAGVTQTPRYLIKTRGQQVTLSCSPISGHRSVSWYQQTPGQGLQFLFEYFSETQRNKGNFPGRFSGRQFSNSRSEMNVSTLELGDSALYLCASSLEWTGPEAFFGQGTRLTVV.

V gene TRBV5-1 combines with J gene TRBJ1-5; D not certain. The CDR3 sequence is 15 residues long. Germline CDR1 SGHRS, CDR2 YFSETQ. V was shortened by 4 bases and J by 0 bases, with 11 bases between the two germline ends. CDR3 bases: TGCGCCAGCAGCGCGTTACCCGATAGCAATCAGCCCCAGCATTTT. This encodes CASSALPDSNQPQHF.

This chain's CDR3 is CASSLGQGYNEQFF. In nucleotides, the CDR3 is TGCGCCAGCAGCTTGGGACAGGGCTACAATGAGCAGTTCTTC. The rearrangement joins TRBV5-1 to TRBJ2-1; 7 bases agree with TRBD1. Per the germline V gene, CDR1 is SGHRS and CDR2 is YFSETQ. The CDR3 runs 14 residues. The junction had 0 bases not matched to a gene; V was cut back by 0 bases and J by 3 bases.

The genes are TRBV5-6 and TRBJ1-4; tentatively, D is TRBD1 (5 bases). Between the trimmed V and J ends, which lost 5 bases and 4 bases, there was a span of 15 bases. The CDR3 extends over 15 amino acids. Germline lookup yields CDR1 SGHDT and CDR2 YYEEEE. DNA for the CDR3: TGTGCCAGCAGTTCCCGCGACAGTAATAATGAAAAACTGTTTTTT. It specifies CASSSRDSNNEKLFF.

This clone was counted only a few times. The V call is TRBV7-2, the J call TRBJ2-2; weak D call: TRBD2 (5 bases). The CDR3 covers 15 residues. CDR1 and CDR2 from the germline V gene are SGHTA and FQGNSA. Trimming took 1 base from V and 8 from J, leaving 14 bases between them. CDR3 nucleotides: TGTGCCAGCAGCTTAGTAGCGACCCTTGGGGGGGAGCTGTTTTTT. It translates to CASSLVATLGGELFF.

The gene calls are TRBV30 and TRBJ1-3, with 11 bases that match TRBD1. This CDR3 is built from 19 residues. In germline, CDR1 is GTSNPN, CDR2 SVGIG (reference sequence). After removal of 1 base from V and 2 bases from J, the junction contained 13 bases not matched to a gene. This CDR3 is CAWSGPGQGAQVPGNTIYF. The CDR3 DNA is TGTGCCTGGAGTGGGCCTGGACAGGGGGCCCAAGTGCCTGGAAACACCATATATTTT. Full variable domain (missing parts from reference TRBV30 and TRBJ1-3): SQTIHQWPATLVQPVGSPLSLECTVEGTSNPNLYWYRQAAGRGLQLLFYSVGIGQISSEVPQNLSASRPQDRQFILSSKKLLLSDSGFYLCAWSGPGQGAQVPGNTIYFGEGSWLTVV.

CDR3 coding DNA: TGTGCCAGCAGCTTATGGACAGACGGAAACACCATATATTTT. Its protein product is CASSLWTDGNTIYF. J is TRBJ1-3 and V is TRBV7-9; D is possibly TRBD1 (6 bases). The CDR3 runs 14 residues. Deletions cut 2 bases from V and 4 bases from J, with 9 bases between. Germline V gene sequence: CDR1 SEHNR, CDR2 FQNEAQ (reference sequence).

This clone came up a few times. The chain has TRBV9 and TRBJ2-5; TRBD2 matches at 14 bases. V gave up 1 base and J gave up 5 bases; unmatched junction bases: 7. CDR1 is SGDLS, CDR2 YYNGEE, per germline. This CDR3 region has 17 residues. The CDR3 reads CASSVRTSGRSKETQYF. The DNA of the CDR3 is TGTGCCAGCAGCGTAAGGACTAGCGGGAGGTCGAAGGAGACCCAGTACTTC.

Details on this clone: Other DNA sequences within the sample encode an identical CDR3. The chain has TRBV9 and TRBJ1-5; TRBD1 is a possible D gene (6 bases). CDR1 is SGDLS and CDR2 is YYNGEE in the germline V gene. The length of the CDR3 is 16 residues. V was cut by 3 bases and J by 2 bases, with 15 bases left in between. CDR3 residues: CASSEGGGRGNQPQHF. The DNA for the CDR3 is TGTGCCAGCAGCGAGGGGGGGGGTAGGGGCAATCAGCCCCAGCATTTT.

The rearrangement uses TRBV4-2 and TRBJ2-1, with 11 bases matching TRBD2. Unmatched junction bases numbered 7, after V lost 0 bases and J lost 9 bases. The CDR3 length is 16 residues. The germline V gene encodes CDR1 LGHNA and CDR2 YNFKEQ. Here the CDR3 DNA reads TGTGCCAGCAGCCAAGATCTAGCGGGAGGCGGAGGTGAGCAGTTCTTC. Translation gives CASSQDLAGGGGEQFF.

This clone appeared once. The rearrangement links TRBV7-9 to TRBJ2-1; 9 bases map to TRBD2. Germline V gene data show CDR1 as SEHNR and CDR2 as FQNEAQ (reference sequence). The CDR3 spans 14 residues. V dropped 5 bases and J dropped 8; count of bases not matched to a gene: 7. The CDR3 nucleotides read TGTGCCAGCAGCCTCAAGCGGGAGGAGTATGAGCAGTTCTTC. Amino acid sequence: CASSLKREEYEQFF.

The chain couples TRBV5-1 to TRBJ2-3, with D possibly matching TRBD1 (5 bases). V was trimmed by 0 bases and J by 3 bases, leaving 5 bases between them. The CDR3 is 13 amino acids. Germline V lookup: CDR1 SGHRS, CDR2 YFSETQ. The CDR3 bases are TGCGCCAGCAGCTTGGAGGGGACAGATACGCAGTATTTT. Translating gives CASSLEGTDTQYF.

V gene TRBV5-1 combines with J gene TRBJ1-2; 9 bases align to TRBD1. Germline values: CDR1 SGHRS, CDR2 YFSETQ. CDR3 length: 15 residues. V shed 0 bases, J shed 5 bases, and the junction held 5 bases outside the gene matches. The CDR3 DNA is TGCGCCAGCAGCTTGGAAACCGGGACAGGGTATGGCTACACCTTC. Translation: CASSLETGTGYGYTF.

The chain joins TRBV7-2 to TRBJ1-1; D possibly corresponds to TRBD1 (5 bases). Germline lookup yields CDR1 SGHTA and CDR2 FQGNSA. The length of the CDR3 is 12 residues. Trimming took off 5 bases at V and 8 bases at J, with 12 bases between the two ends. The CDR3 bases are TGTGCCAGCAGCCCCCAGGGCGTCGAAGCTTTCTTT. Translated: CASSPQGVEAFF.

This clone appeared once. The rearrangement links TRBV18 to TRBJ1-5, with D unresolved. V lost 6 bases and J 2 bases, leaving 17 bases between the germline ends. The CDR3 consists of 16 residues. CDR1 is KGHSH and CDR2 is LQKENI in the germline V gene. This CDR3 is CASSPDPLRGNQPQHF. The CDR3 bases are TGTGCCAGCTCCCCCGATCCCTTGAGAGGCAATCAGCCCCAGCATTTT. The full variable domain, in which reference TRBV18 and TRBJ1-5 provide the parts outside the CDR3, is NAGVMQNPRHLVRRRGQEARLRCSPMKGHSHVYWYRQLPEEGLKFMVYLQKENIIDESGMPKERFSAEFPKEGPSILRIQQVVRGDSAAYFCASSPDPLRGNQPQHFGDGTRLSIL.

The rearrangement uses TRBV9 and TRBJ2-3; 13 bases match TRBD2. Trimming cost V 3 bases and J 6 bases; bases outside gene matches: 7. Germline V gives CDR1 SGDLS, CDR2 YYNGEE. The CDR3 spans 16 residues. CDR3 loop: CASSDGLAGVVDTQYF. The CDR3 DNA follows: TGTGCCAGCAGCGATGGACTAGCGGGAGTTGTGGATACGCAGTATTTT.

V and J are TRBV7-2 and TRBJ1-2; maybe TRBD1 (6 bases). In germline, CDR1 is SGHTA, CDR2 FQGNSA. Trimming took off 5 bases at V and 8 bases at J, with 21 bases between the two ends. This CDR3 is 15 amino acids long. This chain's CDR3 is CASSPPDSALGGYTF. The DNA of the CDR3 is TGTGCCAGCAGCCCCCCGGACAGCGCGTTGGGGGGCTACACCTTC.

J is TRBJ2-2 and V is TRBV19; no definite D call. The CDR3 is made up of 15 amino acids. V shed 6 bases and J shed 1 base, with 12 bases lying between them. The germline V gene has CDR1 LNHDA and CDR2 SQIVND (reference sequence). The CDR3 spells CASSPRLGNTGELFF. CDR3 nucleotide sequence: TGTGCCAGTAGCCCCAGGTTAGGGAACACCGGGGAGCTGTTTTTT.

The genes are TRBV9 and TRBJ2-1; no clear D gene. Germline V gene data show CDR1 as SGDLS and CDR2 as YYNGEE. Trimming pared 0 bases from V and 6 bases from J, leaving 10 bases between. This CDR3 has 14 residues. The CDR3 spells CASSVGAISNEQFF. The CDR3 DNA reads TGTGCCAGCAGCGTAGGAGCCATCTCCAATGAGCAGTTCTTC.

This clone was observed a single time. The CDR3 DNA is TGCGCCAGCAACAACCGGCGGCTCCTTTCCTACAATGAGCAGTTCTTC. Its protein product is CASNNRRLLSYNEQFF. The V call is TRBV5-1, the J call TRBJ2-1; D not resolved. V gave up 6 bases and J gave up 1 base, with 17 bases separating them. Germline-derived CDR1 and CDR2 are SGHRS and YFSETQ. The CDR3 extends over 16 amino acids.

The V and J genes are TRBV5-1 and TRBJ1-1; TRBD1 matches at 7 bases. Per the germline V gene, CDR1 is SGHRS and CDR2 is YFSETQ. The ends lost 4 bases at V and 2 bases at J; junction bases unmatched: 5. This CDR3 spans 14 amino acids. CDR3 in DNA: TGCGCCAGCAGCCTGGGACAGCAAAACACTGAAGCTTTCTTT. Translation gives CASSLGQQNTEAFF. The complete variable domain, with remaining parts taken from reference TRBV5-1 and TRBJ1-1, reads KAGVTQTPRYLIKTRGQQVTLSCSPISGHRSVSWYQQTPGQGLQFLFEYFSETQRNKGNFPGRFSGRQFSNSRSEMNVSTLELGDSALYLCASSLGQQNTEAFFGQGTRLTVV.

V usage is TRBV5-1 and J usage is TRBJ2-3; TRBD2 aligns across 10 bases. Trimming cost V 1 base and J 4 bases; bases outside gene matches: 9. The germline V gene encodes CDR1 SGHRS and CDR2 YFSETQ. CDR3 length equals 17 residues. Here the CDR3 reads CASSLRSGRAGSDTQYF. CDR3 sequence (DNA): TGCGCCAGCAGCTTGAGGAGCGGGAGGGCCGGATCAGATACGCAGTATTTT.

Worth noting for this clone: Distinct nucleotide sequences in the sample also encode this CDR3. The gene calls are TRBV5-1 and TRBJ2-6; D is unclear. The V end was cut by 4 bases, the J end by 0 bases, with 5 bases between. CDR3 length equals 14 residues. CDR1 is SGHRS and CDR2 is YFSETQ in the germline V gene. CDR3: CASSLSSGANVLTF. CDR3 bases: TGCGCCAGCAGCCTGAGCTCTGGGGCCAACGTCCTGACTTTC.